Included here is one T cell receptor (beta chain) sequence, with context. The record originates from a study of blood T cells in healthy people across ages. Per sample, at least 5 micrograms of total RNA were extracted. A second PCR, run for 7 to 11 cycles, used a sample-barcoded 5' primer plus a J-beta primer mix. TCRdb fed the 5' RACE reads into MiXCR, producing one record per CDR3 protein. The repertoire includes about 780,000 distinct CDR3 sequences, more than 25% of them detected once, and approximately 2.9% sits in the top ten. The sample was also reused in another study, on T cells of mothers and their children. Per that study: Researchers report slightly higher, though non-significant, overlap in related mother-child pairs than in unrelated pairs. Persistent microchimeric T cell clones were not found at ~100 per million sensitivity.

The source of this sequence is a boy aged 5-17 years in good health. The sample comprised blood.

CDR3 region: CASRGGKWAKNIQYF. The CDR3 DNA reads TGTGCCAGCAGAGGGGGCAAGTGGGCCAAAAACATTCAGTACTTC. V and J are TRBV27 and TRBJ2-4, with 7 bases fitting TRBD1. Germline-derived CDR1 and CDR2 are MNHEY and SMNVEV (reference sequence). The ends lost 6 bases at V and 1 base at J; junction bases unmatched: 6. This CDR3 has 15 residues.